Each of the 20 T cell receptor beta chains below was sequenced from the same sample in a study of blood T cell repertoires in COVID-19 (dated by TCRdb to 2019 to 2021). Library preparation used the immunoSEQ multiplex PCR assay. TCRdb stores this immuneACCESS table with in-frame sequences only. Part of the clones is absent; in the studies checked, under half of the shortfall reflects unresolved V genes, and no reason is known for the rest. Recorded for this sample are about 130,000 clones; around 88% of them occurred a single time. The ten top clones hold roughly 2.3% of the sample. The sequenced sample was PBMCs or T cells enriched from blood (not recorded which). The receptor set was obtained from a woman aged 50 to 65 who had recovered from COVID-19.

The chain carries TRBV5-1 and TRBJ2-1, with 8 positions matching TRBD2. Germline CDR1 SGHRS, CDR2 YFSETQ. J gave up 3 bases and V 4 bases, and 15 bases lay outside the gene matches. CDR3 length equals 18 residues. The CDR3 coding sequence is TGCGCCAGCAGCCCCTCCGGCGCGGGGGGCGGGATCTACAATGAGCAGTTCTTC. It is translated as CASSPSGAGGGIYNEQFF.

In DNA, the CDR3 is TGTGCCACCCGGGGTTCGTCTGAAGCTTTCTTT. This sequence encodes CATRGSSEAFF. The rearrangement links TRBV6-5 to TRBJ1-1; D is unclear. Between the trimmed V and J ends, which lost 10 bases and 6 bases, there was a span of 12 bases. CDR1 MNHEY and CDR2 SVGAGI come from the germline V gene. The CDR3 spans 11 residues.

The genes are TRBV3-1 (or the pseudogene TRBV3-2) and TRBJ2-7; 8 bases are a match to TRBD1. V dropped 1 base and J dropped 6; count of bases not matched to a gene: 5. The CDR3 covers 14 residues. CDR1 LGHDT and CDR2 YNNKEL come from the germline V gene (reference sequence). CDR3 bases: TGTGCCAGCAGCCAAGGGACAGGGCTCTCCGAGCAGTACTTC. It is translated as CASSQGTGLSEQYF.

This clone was observed once. The V and J genes are TRBV11-1 and TRBJ2-1; maybe TRBD2 (7 bases). This CDR3 is 15 amino acids long. The germline V gene encodes CDR1 SGHAT and CDR2 FQDESV (reference sequence). The V and J ends lost 2 bases and 5 bases respectively, with 13 bases between them. This CDR3 is CASSLNREGNNEQFF. The CDR3 DNA is TGTGCCAGCAGCTTAAACAGGGAGGGGAACAATGAGCAGTTCTTC.

The V and J genes are TRBV10-3 and TRBJ1-2; 7 positions match TRBD1. Germline V gives CDR1 ENHRY, CDR2 SYGVKD. V gave up 11 bases and J gave up 2 bases; unmatched junction bases: 8. CDR3 length: 13 residues. This chain's CDR3 is CAGRDSLNYGYTF. The CDR3 DNA follows: TGTGCCGGTCGGGACAGCCTGAACTATGGCTACACCTTC.

The chain couples TRBV9 to TRBJ2-5; the match to TRBD2 covers 16 bases. V lost 3 bases and J lost 6; bases outside the gene matches: 5. The CDR3 runs 16 residues. The germline CDR1 and CDR2 sequences are SGDLS and YYNGEE. The CDR3 DNA sequence: TGTGCCAGCAGCGAGGGACTAGCGGGGGGGCAGAAGACCCAGTACTTC. It translates to CASSEGLAGGQKTQYF.

The chain recombines TRBV27 with TRBJ2-7; TRBD1 is a possible D gene (6 bases). Germline CDR1 is MNHEY and CDR2 is SMNVEV (reference sequence). The CDR3 contains 14 residues. Trimming removed 2 bases from V and 3 bases from J, with 11 bases in between. The CDR3 DNA is TGTGCCAGCAGTTTAAAAGGACAGAACTACGAGCAGTACTTC. This encodes CASSLKGQNYEQYF.

This chain joins TRBV6-2 or TRBV6-3 and TRBJ1-2; 8 bases fit TRBD1. The length of the CDR3 is 16 residues. The V and J ends lost 6 bases and 3 bases, in that order; junction bases with no gene match: 12. Per germline, CDR1 MNHEY and CDR2 SVGEGT. CDR3 in amino acids: CASSSVGQGWDYGYTF. CDR3 sequence (DNA): TGTGCCAGCAGCTCCGTCGGACAGGGATGGGACTATGGCTACACCTTC.

The rearrangement uses TRBV30 and TRBJ1-2; D is possibly TRBD1 (6 bases). V shed 2 bases and J shed 4 bases, with 20 bases lying between them. This CDR3 has 16 residues. Germline V gene data show CDR1 as GTSNPN and CDR2 as SVGIG (reference sequence). The CDR3 sequence: CAWSLSGRGSGYGYTF. The CDR3, as DNA: TGTGCCTGGAGTTTAAGCGGCAGGGGATCCGGCTATGGCTACACCTTC.

The chain employs TRBV19 and TRBJ1-5; the D gene is possibly TRBD1 (5 bases). Trimming took off 7 bases at V and 0 bases at J, with 13 bases between the two ends. The CDR3 length is 15 residues. CDR1 is LNHDA and CDR2 is SQIVND in the germline V gene (reference sequence). The CDR3 sequence: CASITTGDSNQPQHF. The CDR3 nucleotides are TGTGCCAGTATTACAACAGGTGATAGCAATCAGCCCCAGCATTTT.

The chain recombines TRBV3-1 (or the pseudogene TRBV3-2) with TRBJ1-5; TRBD1 agrees at 8 bases. The trim removed 0 bases at V and 6 bases at J, leaving 4 bases unmatched. There are 15 residues in the CDR3. The V gene's germline CDR1 is LGHDT and CDR2 YNNKEL (reference sequence). CDR3 sequence reads: CASSQEAGGGQPQHF. The CDR3 DNA reads as TGTGCCAGCAGCCAAGAGGCAGGGGGCGGTCAGCCCCAGCATTTT.

This clone appeared a few times. The chain couples TRBV2 to TRBJ1-2; maybe TRBD1 (5 bases). The CDR3 is 12 amino acids. Trimming cost V 6 bases and J 5 bases, with 10 bases left between them. Looked up from germline, CDR1 is SNHLY and CDR2 is FYNNEI. The CDR3 is CASSLGGYGYTF. Written as DNA, the CDR3 is TGTGCCAGCAGCCTCGGGGGGTATGGCTACACCTTC.

This rearrangement joins TRBV7-2 to TRBJ2-1, with TRBD1 matching 7 bases. Losses at the gene ends were 3 bases for V and 8 bases for J; bases not matched to a gene: 1. The CDR3 length is 12 residues. Germline lookup yields CDR1 SGHTA and CDR2 FQGNSA. The CDR3 DNA reads TGTGCCAGCAGCTTTACAGGGGATGAGCAGTTCTTC. Protein product: CASSFTGDEQFF.

The gene calls are TRBV14 and TRBJ1-1; the D is unclear. This CDR3 comprises 13 residues. Between the trimmed V and J ends, which lost 5 bases and 3 bases, there was a span of 10 bases. Germline V gene data show CDR1 as SGHDN and CDR2 as FVKESK. The CDR3 coding sequence is TGTGCCAGCAGCAGCGGGTTAGACACTGAAGCTTTCTTT. It yields the protein CASSSGLDTEAFF.

The chain couples TRBV6-5 to TRBJ2-3, with 10 bases aligning to TRBD2. CDR3 length: 15 residues. Germline V gene sequence: CDR1 MNHEY, CDR2 SVGAGI. J lost 6 bases, V lost 8 bases, and 11 bases had no gene match. CDR3 nucleotide sequence: TGTGCCAGCGGGCTAGCGGGGGTTTTAGGGGATACGCAGTATTTT. Protein product: CASGLAGVLGDTQYF.

V is TRBV21-1 and J is TRBJ1-4; the table's D call, TRBD1, was not checked against the DNA. TRBV21-1 is a pseudogene. The CDR3 consists of 19 residues. As DNA, the CDR3 is TGTGCCAGCAGCACTGACAGGGAGCTATTGTTCGCAACTAATGAAAAACTGTTTTTT. Residues: CASSTDRELLFATNEKLFF.

This clone was detected once. This chain uses TRBV7-9 with TRBJ1-4; 7 bases map to TRBD1. J was trimmed by 11 bases and V by 5 bases; bases with no gene match: 11. CDR3 length: 14 residues. Germline CDR1 and CDR2: SEHNR and FQNEAQ (reference sequence). The CDR3, as DNA: TGTGCCAGCAGCCCAGGCGGGACAGTGGGGAAACTGTTTTTT. As protein: CASSPGGTVGKLFF.

The chain combines TRBV18 with TRBJ2-1, with 8 bases aligning to TRBD2. V gave up 3 bases and J gave up 5 bases; unmatched junction bases: 3. This CDR3 has 14 residues. Germline V gene lookup returns CDR1 KGHSH and CDR2 LQKENI. This chain's CDR3 is CASSPSGTNNEQFF. The CDR3 DNA sequence: TGTGCCAGCTCACCTAGCGGGACAAACAATGAGCAGTTCTTC. Complete variable domain (other parts from reference TRBV18 and TRBJ2-1): NAGVMQNPRHLVRRRGQEARLRCSPMKGHSHVYWYRQLPEEGLKFMVYLQKENIIDESGMPKERFSAEFPKEGPSILRIQQVVRGDSAAYFCASSPSGTNNEQFFGPGTRLTVL.

This clone was counted between two and nine times. The V call is TRBV27, the J call TRBJ2-7, with 9 bases that match TRBD2. The CDR3 has 16 amino acids. Germline V lookup: CDR1 MNHEY, CDR2 SMNVEV (reference sequence). V shed 0 bases, J shed 0 bases, and the junction held 3 bases outside the gene matches. CDR3 sequence (DNA): TGTGCCAGCAGTTTATCGGCTAGCGGGAACTCCTACGAGCAGTACTTC. It encodes CASSLSASGNSYEQYF.

This chain connects TRBV29-1 to TRBJ2-2; TRBD1 agrees at 7 bases. V lost 6 bases to trimming and J lost 5 bases; unmatched junction nucleotides: 15. From germline, CDR1 is SQVTM and CDR2 ANQGSEA. The CDR3 covers 16 residues. CDR3: CSVATLAGRGTGELFF. As DNA, the CDR3 is TGCAGCGTCGCTACCCTCGCCGGCAGGGGGACCGGGGAGCTGTTTTTT.